A single sample is the source of the 30 T cell receptor beta chains below, sequenced in a study of blood T cell repertoires in COVID-19. Data came from immunoSEQ multiplex PCR; TCRdb stores just in-frame clones and leaves some out. The table has some 530,000 clones, approximately 91% seen once. The specimen sequenced was PBMCs or T cells enriched from blood (not recorded which). The origin of the receptors is a woman in her sixties who had recovered from COVID-19.

The gene calls are TRBV5-8 and TRBJ1-6; tentative D call: TRBD1 (5 bases). V was pared by 5 bases and J by 0 bases, with 12 bases between. Germline-derived CDR1 and CDR2 are SGHTS and YDEGEE. The CDR3 contains 16 residues. CDR3 nucleotides: TGTGCCAGCAGAGTCGGGGGGAGCTCCTATAATTCACCCCTCCACTTT. It encodes CASRVGGSSYNSPLHF. Looking up the rest from reference TRBV5-8 and TRBJ1-6 gives the full variable domain: EAGVTQSPTHLIKTRGQQATLRCSPISGHTSVYWYQQALGLGLQFLLWYDEGEERNRGNFPPRFSGRQFPNYSSELNVNALELEDSALYLCASRVGGSSYNSPLHFGNGTRLTVT.

The chain is built from TRBV9 and TRBJ1-2; D ambiguous. Germline CDR1 is SGDLS and CDR2 is YYNGEE. The length of the CDR3 is 15 residues. V was shortened by 0 bases and J by 1 base, with 10 bases between the two germline ends. Here the CDR3 DNA reads TGTGCCAGCAGCGTAGTTGAGGGCGGTAACTATGGCTACACCTTC. This encodes CASSVVEGGNYGYTF.

This clone was detected once. The chain joins TRBV28 to TRBJ2-3, with 11 bases lining up with TRBD2. CDR1 is MDHEN, CDR2 SYDVKM, per germline. The V and J ends lost 4 bases and 1 base, in that order; junction bases with no gene match: 4. This CDR3 region has 16 residues. CDR3 protein: CASSSLAGGRTDTQYF. The CDR3 DNA sequence: TGTGCCAGCAGTTCCTTAGCGGGGGGGCGCACAGATACGCAGTATTTT.

This clone was recorded once. The chain is built from TRBV5-6 and TRBJ1-1; a weak D match, TRBD1 (5 bases). CDR3 size: 14 residues. The germline CDR1 and CDR2 sequences are SGHDT and YYEEEE. V lost 2 bases, J lost 0 bases, and 8 bases lay in between. The CDR3 sequence: CASSLGVLNTEAFF. The CDR3 coding sequence is TGTGCCAGCAGCTTAGGGGTTTTGAACACTGAAGCTTTCTTT.

The V gene is TRBV5-1, the J gene TRBJ2-5; D gene uncertain. V gave up 4 bases and J gave up 5 bases, with 12 bases separating them. There are 13 residues in the CDR3. Germline lookup yields CDR1 SGHRS and CDR2 YFSETQ. The CDR3 DNA is TGCGCCAGCAGCCCCTACCAAGCGGAGACCCAGTACTTC. It is translated as CASSPYQAETQYF. Full variable domain (rest looked up from reference TRBV5-1 and TRBJ2-5): KAGVTQTPRYLIKTRGQQVTLSCSPISGHRSVSWYQQTPGQGLQFLFEYFSETQRNKGNFPGRFSGRQFSNSRSEMNVSTLELGDSALYLCASSPYQAETQYFGPGTRLLVL.

This chain uses TRBV7-8 with TRBJ1-1, with D unclear. The V and J ends lost 5 bases and 7 bases respectively, with 11 bases between them. This CDR3 region has 12 residues. The V gene's germline CDR1 is SGHVS and CDR2 FQNEAQ. CDR3 amino acids: CASSPEAFEAFF. CDR3 bases: TGTGCCAGCAGCCCGGAGGCATTTGAAGCTTTCTTT.

The chain couples TRBV29-1 to TRBJ2-2; a weak D match, TRBD1 (6 bases). Germline CDR1 and CDR2: SQVTM and ANQGSEA. This CDR3 has 12 residues. Trimming left V 2 bases short and J 5 bases short, with 6 bases between. Written as DNA, the CDR3 is TGCAGCGTTGAAAGGGGGACCGGGGAGCTGTTTTTT. Its translation is CSVERGTGELFF.

This sequence joins TRBV3-1 (or the pseudogene TRBV3-2) and TRBJ1-1; D perhaps matches TRBD1 (5 bases). V was trimmed by 1 base and J by 4 bases, leaving 10 bases between them. In germline, CDR1 is LGHDT, CDR2 YNNKEL (reference sequence). The CDR3 is 14 residues long. Written as DNA, the CDR3 is TGTGCCAGCAGCCAAGGGGGCGTCGTCACTGAAGCTTTCTTT. Encoded protein: CASSQGGVVTEAFF.

The CDR3: CASSADRAHNEQFF. Here the CDR3 DNA reads TGTGCCAGCAGCGCCGACAGGGCCCACAATGAGCAGTTCTTC. The chain combines TRBV6-5 with TRBJ2-1, with 7 positions matching TRBD1. The CDR3 is made up of 14 amino acids. The V gene's germline CDR1 is MNHEY and CDR2 SVGAGI. After removal of 6 bases from V and 5 bases from J, the junction contained 7 bases not matched to a gene.

The V gene is TRBV2, the J gene TRBJ1-2; the D gene is possibly TRBD1 (6 bases). There are 15 residues in the CDR3. Between the trimmed V and J ends, which lost 8 bases and 3 bases, there was a span of 19 bases. CDR1 and CDR2 from the germline V gene are SNHLY and FYNNEI. The CDR3 here is CASPPPRRGDYGYTF. The CDR3 coding sequence is TGTGCCAGCCCGCCCCCCCGCAGGGGCGACTATGGCTACACCTTC.

The rearrangement uses TRBV7-2 and TRBJ1-1; D not resolved. The CDR3 consists of 13 residues. The germline V gene encodes CDR1 SGHTA and CDR2 FQGNSA. Trimming cost V 3 bases and J 3 bases, with 8 bases left between them. Here the CDR3 reads CASSFTGYTEAFF. The CDR3 DNA reads as TGTGCCAGCAGCTTCACCGGGTACACTGAAGCTTTCTTT.

V is TRBV11-2 and J is TRBJ2-7; D possibly corresponds to TRBD2 (5 bases). Trimming cost V 7 bases and J 5 bases, with 15 bases left between them. In germline, CDR1 is SGHAT, CDR2 FQNNGV. The CDR3 is made up of 13 amino acids. The CDR3: CASTLVPGNEQYF. In nucleotides, the CDR3 is TGTGCCAGCACCCTAGTCCCGGGAAACGAGCAGTACTTC. Together with reference TRBV11-2 and TRBJ2-7, the CDR3 gives the full variable domain: EAGVAQSPRYKIIEKRQSVAFWCNPISGHATLYWYQQILGQGPKLLIQFQNNGVVDDSQLPKDRFSAERLKGVDSTLKIQPAKLEDSAVYLCASTLVPGNEQYFGPGTRLTVT.

Concerning this clone: Germline and junction disagree at one end, which may indicate a read error. The chain employs TRBV9 and TRBJ2-2; 8 bases are shared with TRBD2. The CDR3 length is 17 residues. The germline gives CDR1 SGDLS, CDR2 YYNGEE. CDR3 region: CARSGQPPGGGTGELFF. The CDR3 DNA is TGTGCCCGCAGCGGCCAACCGCCGGGGGGGGGAACCGGGGAGCTGTTTTTT.

The genes are TRBV19 and TRBJ2-6; D perhaps matches TRBD1 (5 bases). The CDR3 runs to 13 residues. V was cut by 10 bases and J by 4 bases, with 11 bases left in between. The germline V gene has CDR1 LNHDA and CDR2 SQIVND (reference sequence). The CDR3 loop reads CATQGSGANVLTF. In DNA form, the CDR3 reads TGTGCCACTCAGGGTTCCGGGGCCAACGTCCTGACTTTC.

This clone was seen once. The gene calls are TRBV5-1 and TRBJ2-1, with TRBD1 matching over 9 bases. Losses at the gene ends were 3 bases for V and 4 bases for J; bases not matched to a gene: 5. Germline assignment: CDR1 SGHRS and CDR2 YFSETQ. The CDR3 sequence is 15 residues long. The CDR3 DNA is TGCGCCAGCAGCTCTACCGGGACAGGGTACAATGAGCAGTTCTTC. Its protein is CASSSTGTGYNEQFF.

The V call is TRBV5-1, the J call TRBJ1-1; D unclear. V was pared by 5 bases and J by 4 bases, with 15 bases between. Germline V gene sequence: CDR1 SGHRS, CDR2 YFSETQ. The CDR3 spans 14 residues. The CDR3 coding sequence is TGCGCCAGCAGAGAGGGCGCGTTTGGCACTGAAGCTTTCTTT. Its protein product is CASREGAFGTEAFF.

This chain joins TRBV7-2 and TRBJ1-1, with TRBD1 matching over 8 bases. This CDR3 contains 13 residues. J gave up 4 bases and V 4 bases, and 2 bases lay outside the gene matches. The germline CDR1 and CDR2 sequences are SGHTA and FQGNSA. The CDR3 DNA sequence: TGTGCCAGCAGCTCCGACAGGGGCACTGAAGCTTTCTTT. Its protein is CASSSDRGTEAFF. Supplemented by reference TRBV7-2 and TRBJ1-1, the full variable domain reads GAGVSQSPSNKVTEKGKDVELRCDPISGHTALYWYRQSLGQGLEFLIYFQGNSAPDKSGLPSDRFSAERTGGSVSTLTIQRTQQEDSAVYLCASSSDRGTEAFFGQGTRLTVV.

The gene calls are TRBV3-1 (or the pseudogene TRBV3-2) and TRBJ2-2; 15 bases are shared with TRBD2. The CDR3 covers 17 residues. Germline V lookup: CDR1 LGHDT, CDR2 YNNKEL (reference sequence). The V and J ends lost 4 bases and 7 bases, in that order; junction bases with no gene match: 7. The CDR3 sequence is CASSLGLAGGPSGELFF. CDR3 in DNA: TGTGCCAGCAGCCTCGGACTAGCGGGGGGGCCGAGCGGGGAGCTGTTTTTT.

The chain uses TRBV5-1 and TRBJ2-3; a possible D gene is TRBD2 (5 bases). The V gene lost 4 bases and the J gene lost 0 bases, with 9 bases spanning the gap. Germline values: CDR1 SGHRS, CDR2 YFSETQ. CDR3 length: 14 amino acids. This CDR3 reads CASSGGRSTDTQYF. As DNA, the CDR3 is TGCGCCAGCAGCGGCGGGCGAAGCACAGATACGCAGTATTTT.

V and J are TRBV3-1 (or the pseudogene TRBV3-2) and TRBJ2-1, with a tentative D call TRBD2 (6 bases). This CDR3 comprises 13 residues. Germline V gene lookup returns CDR1 LGHDT and CDR2 YNNKEL (reference sequence). V was pared by 5 bases and J by 8 bases, with 13 bases between. The CDR3 DNA reads as TGTGCCAGCAGCGCCCGGAGGGCGGATGAGCAGTTCTTC. Encoded protein: CASSARRADEQFF.

The chain joins TRBV27 to TRBJ2-7; TRBD2 might be the D (5 bases). The germline V gene encodes CDR1 MNHEY and CDR2 SMNVEV (reference sequence). The CDR3 extends over 14 amino acids. Trimming stripped 3 bases from V and 3 bases from J, with 12 bases between. The CDR3 DNA follows: TGTGCCAGCAGTTTCTCGGGAAGCGTCTACGAGCAGTACTTC. Translated: CASSFSGSVYEQYF.

This clone was seen just once. The J gene is TRBJ1-2, the V gene TRBV6-2 or TRBV6-3; the match to TRBD1 covers 7 bases. V shed 4 bases, J shed 2 bases, and the junction held 1 base outside the gene matches. This CDR3 has 13 amino acids. Germline assignment: CDR1 MNHEY and CDR2 SVGEGT. The CDR3 nucleotides are TGTGCCAGCAGTTTGACAGGGAACTATGGCTACACCTTC. Its translation: CASSLTGNYGYTF.

This chain uses TRBV4-1 with TRBJ2-1; 7 bases agree with TRBD2. Per germline, CDR1 MGHRA and CDR2 YSYEKL. This CDR3 contains 15 residues. Trimming removed 6 bases from V and 4 bases from J; junction bases left unmatched: 9. The CDR3 DNA reads as TGCGCCAGCAGAGTGTCGGGGGGAGAATACAATGAGCAGTTCTTC. This sequence encodes CASRVSGGEYNEQFF.

J is TRBJ1-4 and V is TRBV6-5; perhaps TRBD1 as D (6 bases). Deletions cut 7 bases from V and 6 bases from J, with 15 bases between. This CDR3 contains 14 residues. Per germline, CDR1 MNHEY and CDR2 SVGAGI. CDR3 nucleotides: TGTGCCAGCACCCGGGACATCTGGGATGAAAAACTGTTTTTT. It codes for CASTRDIWDEKLFF.

The rearrangement uses TRBV19 and TRBJ1-5; possible D gene TRBD1, 5 bases. The CDR3 covers 11 residues. V lost 3 bases and J lost 11, with 8 bases in between. Germline V gene sequence: CDR1 LNHDA, CDR2 SQIVND (reference sequence). CDR3 bases: TGTGCCAGTAGTATCGGAGGGGCCCAGCATTTT. It specifies CASSIGGAQHF.

V and J are TRBV2 and TRBJ2-1, with D tentatively TRBD2 (5 bases). This CDR3 spans 13 amino acids. With 6 bases removed from V and 0 bases from J, the gap between germline ends came to 6 bases. In germline, CDR1 is SNHLY, CDR2 FYNNEI. DNA for the CDR3: TGTGCCAGCAGGCTAGCCTCCTACAATGAGCAGTTCTTC. It encodes CASRLASYNEQFF.

This clone appeared a few times. V gene TRBV29-1 combines with J gene TRBJ1-2; 11 nucleotides agree with TRBD1. V was clipped by 6 bases and J by 7 bases; unmatched bases: 7. From germline, CDR1 is SQVTM and CDR2 ANQGSEA. The CDR3 runs 13 residues. The CDR3 loop is CSVRGQGAAGYTF. The CDR3 bases are TGCAGCGTCCGAGGACAGGGGGCTGCTGGCTACACCTTC.

This chain links TRBV18 with TRBJ1-4; the D gene is possibly TRBD1 (6 bases). This CDR3 has 15 amino acids. The germline V and J ends were trimmed by 0 bases and 7 bases, with 12 bases remaining between them. CDR1 KGHSH and CDR2 LQKENI come from the germline V gene. Written as DNA, the CDR3 is TGTGCCAGCTCACCACCGCCAGGGGCGAGTGAAAAACTGTTTTTT. The encoded protein is CASSPPPGASEKLFF.

The chain links TRBV6-5 to TRBJ1-5; no reliable D call. Germline V gene data show CDR1 as MNHEY and CDR2 as SVGAGI. CDR3 length: 15 residues. The V gene lost 7 bases and the J gene lost 0 bases, with 13 bases spanning the gap. The CDR3 nucleotides read TGTGCCAGCACCCCGACAAGTTTTAGCAATCAGCCCCAGCATTTT. Its translation is CASTPTSFSNQPQHF.

This chain uses TRBV10-3 with TRBJ1-2; D is undetermined. From germline, CDR1 is ENHRY and CDR2 SYGVKD. CDR3 length: 12 residues. The V and J ends lost 4 bases and 0 bases respectively, with 3 bases between them. The CDR3: CAISVANYGYTF. CDR3 bases: TGTGCCATCAGTGTAGCTAACTATGGCTACACCTTC.